Listed here is a single TCR beta chain. Its antigen is unidentified. This sample is drawn from a study of shared clonotypes between healthy human individuals. Points from the study as a whole: Investigators expected sequencing depth to affect clonotype sharing among donors.

Trimming pared 3 bases from V and 3 bases from J, leaving 9 bases between. The germline V gene has CDR1 SGHRS and CDR2 YFSETQ. The CDR3 has 13 residues. As processed by the authors: In the immunoSEQ data, sequences were junction-only and lacked quality scores, so filtering differed. Method: immunoSEQ multiplex PCR; TCRdb's copy keeps in-frame clones and lacks some. V, J and clone size are taken as reported in that table, and D and trimming were inferred from the DNA itself. The table has roughly 2 million clones, over 85% seen once. Each donor was a Caucasian adult residing in Nashville, Tennessee. CD45RA+ naive and CD45RA-negative memory subsets were separated from CD4+ cells.

This TCR was sampled from a man in his late teens or twenties in good health. The sequenced sample consisted of naive CD4+ T cells sorted from blood. As for subset: CD45RA+ positively selected. The V and J genes are TRBV5-1 and TRBJ1-1; D is unclear. The CDR3 DNA reads TGCGCCAGCAGCTATTCAGCGGACACTGAAGCTTTCTTT. The encoded protein is CASSYSADTEAFF.